This is a list of T cell receptor beta chains from one sample in a study of shared T cell receptors in the human thymus. This table comes from immunoSEQ multiplex PCR, and its TCRdb copy is limited to in-frame clones, with some not included. The sample contains roughly 700,000 clones, approximately 88% of which appear only once. These same records also appear under a second study, on human thymus T cells.

The sample comprised thymocytes. These receptor sequences come from a boy less than two years old with a congenital heart defect. The conserved cysteine and the conserved F or W are not part of the CDR3 here. The D gene is left open where the match is weak.

>TRBV5-1|TRBJ2-1|TRBD2
ASSWGGLAGTNEQF
>TRBV19|TRBJ2-1|TRBD2
ASSIAGGGNEQF
>TRBV14|TRBJ2-7|TRBD2
ASSLKAGGGYEQY
>TRBV6-5|TRBJ2-7|TRBD2
ASSYGYGTSSPEQY
>TRBV28|TRBJ2-1|-
ASSSNRDSPYNEQF
>TRBV5-5|TRBJ1-4|-
ASSCGAAEGAVLF
>TRBV10-3|TRBJ2-7|TRBD2
AISPAGGAGEQY
>TRBV27|TRBJ1-5|-
ASSLVPLGRGGSPQH
>TRBV4-2|TRBJ1-3|-
ASSQDTDSSGNTIY
>TRBV5-8|TRBJ2-4|TRBD1
ASSLYPGQGMSRTKNIQY
>TRBV9|TRBJ2-1|-
ASSVGVSPRGNEQF
>TRBV28|TRBJ2-3|TRBD2
ASSPPGTSGTTDTQY
>TRBV20-1|TRBJ2-7|-
SARGGYEQY
>TRBV19|TRBJ2-3|TRBD2
ASSIGEGPDTQY
>TRBV5-4|TRBJ2-3|TRBD2
ASSVPGTNERCTDTQY
>TRBV27|TRBJ1-5|-
ASSQGQGNQPQH
>TRBV29-1|TRBJ2-3|-
SGGTSQVDTQY
>TRBV5-1|TRBJ2-7|-
ASSFGYTFSYEQY
>TRBV4-3|TRBJ2-1|-
ATHPQRANNEQF
>TRBV28|TRBJ1-2|TRBD1
ASSSGHQGARLRYYGYT
>TRBV14|TRBJ2-5|TRBD1
ASSQDIIRDSEETQY
>TRBV6-4|TRBJ2-3|-
ASRNSGSTDTQY
>TRBV28|TRBJ1-2|-
ASSLSTGLYGYT
>TRBV4-2|TRBJ2-3|TRBD2
ASSQERAGVADTQY